One sample yielded the 14 T cell receptor beta chains listed below, sequenced in a study of identical twins listed by TCRdb under 2016. To prepare the library, 5' RACE was applied. The sequencer listed for this sample is Illumina HiSeq 2000. Through fastp at Q25 and MiXCR, TCRdb rebuilt clones from the public reads, retaining in-frame beta chains. Under each unique CDR3 protein, matching rows form one entry showing the most common genes and DNA. This sample has roughly 350,000 distinct CDR3 sequences in its table, and more than 9% of those were observed once. The ten largest clones capture approximately 7.6% of the sample. These same records also appear under a second study, on yellow fever vaccine responses in identical twins.

Material for sequencing was CD8+ T cells sorted from blood. The receptors were sampled from a woman aged 18-35 years in good health.

The chain links TRBV27 to TRBJ2-7, with D maybe TRBD1 (6 bases). Germline V gene sequence: CDR1 MNHEY, CDR2 SMNVEV (reference sequence). The CDR3 totals 15 residues. V gave up 2 bases and J gave up 4 bases, with 15 bases separating them. The CDR3 is CASSLTPDRWYEQYF. The CDR3 nucleotides read TGTGCCAGCAGTTTAACCCCCGACAGGTGGTACGAGCAGTACTTC.

This chain links TRBV6-4 with TRBJ2-1, with TRBD2 identical over 9 bases. CDR3 length equals 15 residues. Germline CDR1 and CDR2: MRHNA and SNTAGT. V dropped 5 bases and J dropped 5; count of bases not matched to a gene: 7. The CDR3, as DNA: TGTGCCAGCAGTCCCGCCAGCGGGGGGAACAATGAGCAGTTCTTC. It encodes CASSPASGGNNEQFF.

As to this clonotype: One end of the junction does not line up with germline, which may come from a read error. The rearrangement joins TRBV4-1 to TRBJ2-5; 10 nucleotides align to TRBD2. The CDR3 is 17 residues long. The germline CDR1 and CDR2 sequences are MGHRA and YSYEKL. For the CDR3, the DNA is TGCGCCAGCAGACAAGAGTTTGCTAGCGGGAGTTTGGAGACCCAGTACTTC. This sequence encodes CASRQEFASGSLETQYF.

The chain links TRBV28 to TRBJ2-1; TRBD2 matches at 13 bases. Trimming took 5 bases from V and 14 from J; bases not matched to a gene: 6. CDR3 length: 13 amino acids. CDR1 is MDHEN and CDR2 is SYDVKM in the germline V gene. CDR3 nucleotides: TGTGCCAGCAGTAGGACTAGCGGGGGCCCCGAGTTCTTC. The encoded protein is CASSRTSGGPEFF.

V is TRBV7-2 and J is TRBJ2-1; possibly TRBD2 for D (5 bases). This CDR3 contains 18 residues. In germline, CDR1 is SGHTA, CDR2 FQGNSA. The V end lost 0 bases, the J end lost 0 bases, and 15 bases lay between the germline ends. The CDR3 protein is CASSLAYSSSSSYNEQFF. The CDR3 nucleotides are TGTGCCAGCAGCTTAGCTTACTCTAGCAGCAGCTCCTACAATGAGCAGTTCTTC.

This clonotype was seen only a few times. V and J are TRBV20-1 and TRBJ2-3, with 7 bases lining up with TRBD2. V shed 1 base, J shed 4 bases, and the junction held 5 bases outside the gene matches. The CDR3 consists of 14 residues. In germline, CDR1 is DFQATT, CDR2 SNEGSKA (reference sequence). CDR3: CSARGAGTADTQYF. Here the CDR3 DNA reads TGCAGTGCTAGAGGAGCGGGAACTGCAGATACGCAGTATTTT.

This clonotype was counted a few times. This chain links TRBV19 with TRBJ1-3; no firm D call. V was trimmed by 4 bases and J by 0 bases, leaving 7 bases between them. The CDR3 extends over 14 amino acids. Germline V gene sequence: CDR1 LNHDA, CDR2 SQIVND (reference sequence). The CDR3 protein is CASSTLSSGNTIYF. The CDR3 bases are TGTGCCAGTAGTACCCTTAGCTCTGGAAACACCATATATTTT.

The chain combines TRBV24-1 with TRBJ2-7; TRBD2 agrees at 7 bases. This CDR3 contains 13 residues. The V and J ends lost 4 bases and 6 bases, in that order; junction bases with no gene match: 5. Germline CDR1 reads KGHDR; CDR2 reads SFDVKD. The CDR3 DNA is TGTGCCACCAGTGAGGGGGGGAGCGGCGAGCAGTACTTC. It is translated as CATSEGGSGEQYF.

The rearrangement joins TRBV6-6 to TRBJ2-1; no clear D. Germline V gene data show CDR1 as MNHNY and CDR2 as SVGAGI (reference sequence). The V end lost 0 bases, the J end lost 7 bases, and 7 bases lay between the germline ends. The CDR3 loop spans 13 amino acids. The CDR3 is CASSYSWINEQFF. CDR3 sequence (DNA): TGTGCCAGCAGTTACTCGTGGATTAATGAGCAGTTCTTC.

The J gene is TRBJ1-1, the V gene TRBV15, with 9 bases lining up with TRBD1. The CDR3 has 15 amino acids. Losses at the gene ends were 8 bases for V and 1 base for J; bases not matched to a gene: 8. The germline CDR1 and CDR2 sequences are LNHNV and YYDKDF (reference sequence). CDR3 nucleotide sequence: TGTGCCACCGGCTCCAGGACAGGGGCGAACACTGAAGCTTTCTTT. This encodes CATGSRTGANTEAFF.

This clonotype was picked up a small number of times. The chain links TRBV11-2 to TRBJ2-7; tentative D call: TRBD2 (5 bases). The germline gives CDR1 SGHAT, CDR2 FQNNGV. This CDR3 spans 14 amino acids. Trimming cost V 0 bases and J 7 bases, with 13 bases left between them. CDR3 DNA sequence: TGTGCCAGCAGCTTAGATCGCCGTCCGGGGGAGCAGTACTTC. It codes for CASSLDRRPGEQYF.

J is TRBJ2-3 and V is TRBV28; D ambiguous. CDR1 is MDHEN, CDR2 SYDVKM, per germline. The CDR3 runs to 15 residues. Trimming took off 2 bases at V and 3 bases at J, with 12 bases between the two ends. For the CDR3, the DNA is TGTGCCAGCAGTTTAGACACAACAAAAACAGATACGCAGTATTTT. Protein sequence: CASSLDTTKTDTQYF.

The chain links TRBV12-3 or TRBV12-4 to TRBJ2-3; no reliable D call. Trimming took 1 base from V and 10 from J, leaving 6 bases between them. The CDR3 sequence is 11 residues long. The CDR3 DNA follows: TGTGCCAGCAGTTTAGTAGCCGCGCAGTATTTT. Translating gives CASSLVAAQYF.

The gene calls are TRBV7-9 and TRBJ2-7, with 7 bases matching TRBD1. V lost 6 bases, J lost 13 bases, and 15 bases stayed unmatched. Germline lookup yields CDR1 SEHNR and CDR2 FQNEAQ (reference sequence). The CDR3 totals 13 residues. The CDR3 DNA sequence: TGTGCCAGCAGTCAGGCAATCGACAGGGTACTTTACTTC. As protein: CASSQAIDRVLYF.